Listed below are T cell receptor beta chains from one sample, sequenced in a study of blood T cell repertoires in COVID-19. This table comes from immunoSEQ multiplex PCR, and its TCRdb copy is limited to in-frame clones, with some not included. This table holds 150,000 to 200,000 clones, roughly 80% found once. The sample taken for sequencing was peripheral blood. The receptors come from a man in his sixties with acute or convalescent COVID-19. Each CDR3 is given with its conserved first and last residue. A D gene is named only where the DNA matches it firmly. Size is stated for part of the rows, as once, few or many counts, or as a class when the clone is expanded.

TRBD1,.,TRBV2,TRBJ1-1,CASSEAAQGAGAFF,TGTGCCAGCAGTGAAGCGGCCCAGGGGGCTGGGGCTTTCTTT
.,.,TRBV28,TRBJ1-2,CASSPSDSRSNYGYTF,TGTGCCAGCAGTCCTTCCGACAGTCGCTCTAACTATGGCTACACCTTC
.,.,TRBV30,TRBJ1-6,CACQGLLNSPLHF,TGTGCCTGTCAGGGCCTATTAAATTCACCCCTCCACTTT
.,.,TRBV2,TRBJ2-5,CASSDEGTQYF,TGTGCCAGCAGTGACGAGGGGACCCAGTACTTC
.,.,TRBV18,TRBJ1-4,CASSLTEFATNEKLFF,TGTGCCAGCTCACTGACAGAATTTGCAACTAATGAAAAACTGTTTTTT
.,once,TRBV18,TRBJ1-2,CASSPPSQDGYTF,TGTGCCAGCTCACCACCGTCGCAGGATGGCTACACCTTC
TRBD2,.,TRBV5-1,TRBJ2-4,CASKLAGDTKNIQYF,TGCGCCAGCAAACTAGCGGGGGATACCAAAAACATTCAGTACTTC
TRBD1,.,TRBV7-2,TRBJ1-1,CASSPGTGFATEAFF,TGTGCCAGCAGCCCCGGGACAGGGTTCGCCACTGAAGCTTTCTTT
TRBD1,.,TRBV5-1,TRBJ2-1,CASSTQGGRMSYNEQFF,TGCGCCAGCAGCACACAAGGGGGCAGGATGTCCTACAATGAGCAGTTCTTC
TRBD2,.,TRBV6-6,TRBJ2-7,CASSPSGGGEQYF,TGTGCCAGCAGTCCTAGCGGGGGAGGCGAGCAGTACTTC
TRBD2,.,TRBV19,TRBJ2-2,CASRRGEGTGELFF,TGTGCCAGTAGGCGGGGGGAGGGCACCGGGGAGCTGTTTTTT
.,.,TRBV19,TRBJ1-2,CASSTGKSGAYGYTF,TGTGCCAGTAGTACGGGGAAGTCAGGGGCCTATGGCTACACCTTC
TRBD1,many,TRBV15,TRBJ1-6,CATSIRGQGRNNSPLHF,TGTGCCACCAGCATACGAGGACAGGGAAGGAATAATTCACCCCTCCACTTT
.,.,TRBV6-5,TRBJ1-1,CASNLHSIMNTEAFF,TGTGCCAGCAACCTACATAGCATTATGAACACTGAAGCTTTCTTT
.,once,TRBV24-1,TRBJ2-2,CATSDLQRGGARELFF,TGTGCCACCAGTGATTTGCAAAGGGGAGGTGCGCGGGAGCTGTTTTTT
TRBD1,few,TRBV19,TRBJ2-7,CASSISEQGAYEQYF,TGTGCCAGTAGTATCTCGGAACAGGGGGCCTACGAGCAGTACTTC
.,.,TRBV10-3,TRBJ1-1,CAISESGGQLNTEAFF,TGTGCCATCAGTGAGTCCGGGGGGCAACTGAACACTGAAGCTTTCTTT
TRBD1,.,TRBV5-1,TRBJ2-3,CASRDRDYTDTQYF,TGCGCCAGCCGGGACAGGGACTACACAGATACGCAGTATTTT
TRBD1,.,TRBV27,TRBJ2-7,CASSPITGAEQYF,TGTGCCAGCAGTCCTATTACAGGGGCCGAGCAGTACTTC
.,.,TRBV5-1,TRBJ1-1,CASRGGNTEAFF,TGCGCCAGCCGCGGGGGGAACACTGAAGCTTTCTTT
.,.,TRBV13,TRBJ2-5,CASSSRQEETQYF,TGTGCCAGCAGCTCCCGACAGGAAGAGACCCAGTACTTC
TRBD1,.,TRBV6-5,TRBJ1-1,CASSYGGQGTEAFF,TGTGCCAGCAGTTACGGAGGACAGGGCACTGAAGCTTTCTTT
TRBD1,few,TRBV14,TRBJ2-7,CASSLGTGPYEQYF,TGTGCCAGCAGCCTTGGGACAGGGCCCTACGAGCAGTACTTC
TRBD1,.,TRBV6-5,TRBJ1-1,CAAKGQGGTEAFF,TGTGCCGCAAAGGGACAGGGAGGCACTGAAGCTTTCTTT
.,.,TRBV3-1/TRBV3-2,TRBJ1-1,CASSFVLNTEAFF,TGTGCCAGCAGTTTCGTCCTGAACACTGAAGCTTTCTTT
TRBD1,.,TRBV30,TRBJ2-7,CAWGTGSGEQYF,TGTGCCTGGGGGACAGGGAGTGGCGAGCAGTACTTC
.,once,TRBV24-1,TRBJ2-2,CATSDMGIGTNTGELFF,TGTGCCACCAGTGACATGGGTATCGGGACGAACACCGGGGAGCTGTTTTTT
TRBD2,.,TRBV19,TRBJ2-3,CASGTRTDTQYF,TGTGCCAGCGGGACTAGAACAGATACGCAGTATTTT
.,once,TRBV5-4,TRBJ2-5,CASSLSRRDGETQYF,TGTGCCAGCAGCTTGTCCCGCAGGGATGGGGAGACCCAGTACTTC
TRBD1,.,TRBV6-5,TRBJ1-1,CASTLTGGASTEAFF,TGTGCCAGCACCCTAACAGGGGGGGCCTCCACTGAAGCTTTCTTT
.,.,TRBV24-1,TRBJ2-5,CATSDFNYYRETQYF,TGTGCCACCAGTGATTTTAATTACTATCGGGAGACCCAGTACTTC
.,few,TRBV18,TRBJ1-5,CASSPQMGHDQPQHF,TGTGCCAGCTCACCACAAATGGGGCACGATCAGCCCCAGCATTTT
.,.,TRBV27,TRBJ1-5,CASSSDFRGNQPQHF,TGTGCCAGCAGTTCTGACTTTCGAGGCAATCAGCCCCAGCATTTT
.,few,TRBV6-5,TRBJ2-3,CASSYQGRFTDTQYF,TGTGCCAGCAGTTACCAGGGCAGATTCACAGATACGCAGTATTTT
.,.,TRBV9,TRBJ1-1,CASRRGSTRVNTEAFF,TGTGCCAGCAGACGGGGATCGACACGGGTGAACACTGAAGCTTTCTTT
.,.,TRBV5-1,TRBJ2-7,CASSWGDSEYYEQYF,TGCGCCAGCAGCTGGGGTGATAGCGAGTACTACGAGCAGTACTTC
TRBD2,.,TRBV7-3,TRBJ2-1,CASGLGSGDEQFF,TGTGCCAGCGGCCTAGGGAGCGGGGATGAGCAGTTCTTC
.,.,TRBV3-1/TRBV3-2,TRBJ1-5,CASSQGSGGGAYSNQPQHF,TGTGCCAGCAGCCAAGGGTCAGGTGGAGGGGCATATAGCAATCAGCCCCAGCATTTT
.,.,TRBV19,TRBJ2-3,CASSTDWTDTQYF,TGTGCCAGTAGTACCGACTGGACAGATACGCAGTATTTT
TRBD1,.,TRBV19,TRBJ1-5,CASADGQGGQPQHF,TGTGCCAGTGCGGACGGACAGGGAGGTCAGCCCCAGCATTTT
.,.,TRBV4-1,TRBJ1-1,CASSHRFMNTEAFF,TGCGCCAGCAGCCACAGGTTCATGAACACTGAAGCTTTCTTT
.,once,TRBV2,TRBJ2-7,CASKGPYEQYF,TGTGCCAGCAAGGGGCCCTACGAGCAGTACTTC
.,.,TRBV11-3,TRBJ2-3,CASSLDRTDTDTQYF,TGTGCCAGCAGCTTAGATCGGACAGACACAGATACGCAGTATTTT
.,.,TRBV21-1,TRBJ2-7,CASSKRDERDRRPYEQYF,TGTGCCAGCAGCAAAAGGGACGAGCGGGACCGAAGACCCTACGAGCAGTACTTC
.,.,TRBV15,TRBJ2-1,CATSGGKVAYNEQFF,TGTGCCACCAGTGGGGGGAAGGTTGCCTACAATGAGCAGTTCTTC
.,.,TRBV4-1,TRBJ2-4,CASSQDLYGNIQYF,TGCGCCAGCAGCCAAGACTTATACGGAAACATTCAGTACTTC
.,.,TRBV30,TRBJ1-4,CAWGGSGEKLFF,TGTGCCTGGGGGGGGTCAGGAGAAAAACTGTTTTTT
TRBD1,.,TRBV12-5,TRBJ2-1,CASGLTRTGNEQFF,TGTGCTAGTGGTTTGACCCGGACAGGGAATGAGCAGTTCTTC
.,.,TRBV5-5,TRBJ1-2,CASSLGRGAFNYGYTF,TGTGCCAGCAGCTTGGGGCGCGGCGCATTCAACTATGGCTACACCTTC
.,.,TRBV5-1,TRBJ2-2,CASSSSTVNTGELFF,TGCGCCAGCAGCTCGAGCACAGTGAACACCGGGGAGCTGTTTTTT
TRBD1,.,TRBV27,TRBJ2-7,CASRRGQGDYEQYF,TGTGCCAGCAGGCGGGGACAGGGAGACTACGAGCAGTACTTC
.,.,TRBV7-2,TRBJ2-2,CASSSRRGKLNTGELFF,TGTGCCAGCAGCTCTAGGAGGGGAAAGTTGAACACCGGGGAGCTGTTTTTT
.,.,TRBV18,TRBJ2-7,CASSPGLGGYEQYF,TGTGCCAGCTCACCTGGACTGGGCGGATACGAGCAGTACTTC
TRBD1,.,TRBV18,TRBJ1-1,CASSPPTGAEAFF,TGTGCCAGCTCACCACCGACAGGGGCTGAAGCTTTCTTT
.,.,TRBV4-1,TRBJ1-2,CASSQEAGFGYGYTF,TGCGCCAGCAGCCAAGAGGCAGGGTTCGGCTATGGCTACACCTTC